These 22 T cell receptor beta chains came from one sample sequenced in a study of CXCR3-negative and CXCR3-positive naive CD8 T cells. These receptors are not linked to any known antigen. Each TRB cDNA library was prepared by 5' RACE (with UMI labels). For each CDR3 protein, TCRdb gives one entry from its re-call of the 5' RACE reads, without DNA. This sample's table has about 90,000 distinct CDR3 sequences. Study findings and constraints: Naive cells positive for CXCR3 carried more hydrophobic TRB CDR3s than CXCR3-negative ones.

Material for sequencing was naive CXCR3+ CD8+ T cells from blood. Subset in this sample: CD45RO-CCR7+CD27+CD95- naive CD8+ T cells expressing CXCR3 (TNR3+). These receptors came from a human donor in good health. Some clones in this sample may be carry-over from other donors' samples.

The rearrangement joins TRBV7-9 to TRBJ1-5; TCRdb selects TRBD1, and the lack of DNA leaves this call unchecked. This CDR3 has 14 residues. Germline CDR1 and CDR2: SEHNR and FQNEAQ (reference sequence). The chain's CDR3 is CASSPTGGNQPQHF. The whole variable domain, filled in from reference TRBV7-9 and TRBJ1-5, reads DTGVSQNPRHKITKRGQNVTFRCDPISEHNRLYWYRQTLGQGPEFLTYFQNEAQLEKSRLLSDRFSAERPKGSFSTLEIQRTEQGDSAMYLCASSPTGGNQPQHFGDGTRLSIL.

The V and J genes are TRBV7-9 and TRBJ1-1; TCRdb's D gene call, TRBD1, goes unchecked for lack of DNA. The CDR3 covers 19 residues. Per the germline V gene, CDR1 is SEHNR and CDR2 is FQNEAQ (reference sequence). The CDR3 sequence: CASSLAPATGSVGNTEAFF.

The chain has TRBV12-2 and TRBJ1-2. TRBV12-2 is marked as a pseudogene. The CDR3 runs 15 residues. The CDR3: CASRLAARSRGGYTF.

This chain uses TRBV3-1 with TRBJ2-1; the TCRdb D gene call, TRBD2, has no DNA to confirm it. The germline CDR1 and CDR2 sequences are LGHDT and YNNKEL (reference sequence). This CDR3 has 11 residues. The CDR3 loop reads CASSGEPRPHF.

The chain employs TRBV7-8 and TRBJ2-7. The CDR3 is 16 residues long. Germline V lookup: CDR1 SGHVS, CDR2 FQNEAQ. The CDR3 reads CASSPYGVGSSYEQYF.

The chain is built from TRBV4-2 and TRBJ2-2; TCRdb lists TRBD1, though no DNA is available to test this call. Germline CDR1 reads LGHNA; CDR2 reads YNFKEQ. The CDR3 extends over 18 amino acids. CDR3 region: CASSPWTRDRVHTGELFF.

This sequence joins TRBV5-6 and TRBJ1-6; as DNA is missing, the TRBD1 call by TCRdb cannot be tested. The germline V gene encodes CDR1 SGHDT and CDR2 YYEEEE. This CDR3 has 15 amino acids. This CDR3 is CASSLDPGENSPLHF.

V gene TRBV12-3 or TRBV12-4 combines with J gene TRBJ2-1. The length of the CDR3 is 11 residues. CDR3 sequence: CASQDLNEQFF.

This chain uses TRBV28 with TRBJ2-7; TCRdb returns TRBD1, unconfirmable since there is no DNA. CDR3 size: 15 residues. Per germline, CDR1 MDHEN and CDR2 SYDVKM. The CDR3 is CASSSPWDSLHEQYF.

J is TRBJ2-1 and V is TRBV27; the TCRdb D gene call, TRBD1, has no DNA to confirm it. Germline V gene data show CDR1 as MNHEY and CDR2 as SMNVEV (reference sequence). This CDR3 spans 15 amino acids. CDR3 loop: CASSLSRGQINEQFF.

This chain joins TRBV7-6 and TRBJ1-1. CDR3 length equals 12 residues. Germline V gene lookup returns CDR1 SGHVS and CDR2 FNYEAQ. This CDR3 reads CASSLGETEAFF.

The rearrangement joins TRBV7-3 to TRBJ2-7. The CDR3 loop spans 13 amino acids. Germline V lookup: CDR1 SGHTA, CDR2 FQGTGA. The CDR3 loop reads CASSLTAGYEQYF.

This rearrangement joins TRBV11-3 to TRBJ2-7; the D gene TCRdb calls, TRBD1, cannot be checked with no DNA. The CDR3 spans 12 residues. Germline-derived CDR1 and CDR2 are SGHNT and YENEEA. The chain's CDR3 is CASSSPGGEQYF.

V is TRBV27 and J is TRBJ2-1; the TCRdb call, TRBD1, lacks DNA for checking. Germline CDR1 is MNHEY and CDR2 is SMNVEV (reference sequence). The CDR3 runs to 13 residues. The CDR3 is CASRFRALGEQFF.

This chain links TRBV28 with TRBJ2-7; TCRdb indicates TRBD1, and absent DNA this call remains unverified. Germline lookup yields CDR1 MDHEN and CDR2 SYDVKM. CDR3 length: 14 amino acids. The CDR3 protein is CASRYGTGGYEQYF. Looking up the rest from reference TRBV28 and TRBJ2-7 gives the full variable domain: DVKVTQSSRYLVKRTGEKVFLECVQDMDHENMFWYRQDPGLGLRLIYFSYDVKMKEKGDIPEGYSVSREKKERFSLILESASTNQTSMYLCASRYGTGGYEQYFGPGTRLTVT.

The V gene is TRBV5-1, the J gene TRBJ1-1; the TCRdb D gene call, TRBD1, has no DNA to confirm it. Germline assignment: CDR1 SGHRS and CDR2 YFSETQ. The CDR3 spans 14 residues. The CDR3 sequence: CASSSDRGRAEAFF.

The rearrangement uses TRBV18 and TRBJ2-2. Germline CDR1 and CDR2: KGHSH and LQKENI. CDR3 size: 16 residues. CDR3 residues: CASSPRKASNTGELFF.

The V gene is TRBV19, the J gene TRBJ2-1. The CDR3 totals 13 residues. Germline V CDR1 and CDR2: LNHDA, SQIVND (reference sequence). This CDR3 reads CASKAFGYGEQFF.

The chain carries TRBV19 and TRBJ1-1. Germline CDR1 reads LNHDA; CDR2 reads SQIVND (reference sequence). The CDR3 extends over 15 amino acids. This CDR3 reads CASSIGRSGGTEAFF.

The chain has TRBV19 and TRBJ2-1; TCRdb picks TRBD2, but there is no DNA to check that call. CDR3 length equals 14 residues. CDR1 and CDR2 from the germline V gene are LNHDA and SQIVND (reference sequence). CDR3 sequence: CASSGRGGLDEQFF.

The gene calls are TRBV12-3 or TRBV12-4 and TRBJ2-1; TCRdb calls TRBD2, which cannot be checked without DNA. CDR3 length: 13 residues. The CDR3 loop is CVSRGANYNEQFF.

The rearrangement uses TRBV7-2 and TRBJ2-7; TCRdb's assignment of TRBD1 cannot be checked, as there is no DNA. The V gene's germline CDR1 is SGHTA and CDR2 FQGNSA. This CDR3 is built from 15 residues. This chain's CDR3 is CASSLGTGGSYEQYF.